These 24 T cell receptor beta chains share one sample of origin, sequenced in a study of PD-L1 blockade in urothelial cancer. The method was immunoSEQ multiplex PCR; TCRdb's version includes in-frame clones alone and lacks a portion of them. This sample carries around 46,000 clones, 88% of them seen once, and the ten largest clones take 2% to 3%. Time point specified: peripheral blood 6 weeks after treatment start. The source material was PBMCs, sampled around atezolizumab (anti-PD-L1) treatment. Receptors were obtained from a man aged 55 to 70 with urothelial cancer.

A word on this clone: An end of the junction differs from the germline gene, which may be a read error. The chain has TRBV19 and TRBJ1-1; 7 positions match TRBD1. This CDR3 region has 11 residues. The germline V gene has CDR1 LNHDA and CDR2 SQIVND (reference sequence). CDR3 protein: CASSIANRGSF. CDR3 nucleotides: TGTGCCAGTAGTATAGCCAACAGGGGAAGCTTT. The whole variable domain, filled in from reference TRBV19 and TRBJ1-1, reads DGGITQSPKYLFRKEGQNVTLSCEQNLNHDAMYWYRQDPGQGLRLIYYSQIVNDFQKGDIAEGYSVSREKKESFPLTVTSAQKNPTAFYLCASSIANRGSFGQGTRLTVV.

The V call is TRBV18, the J call TRBJ2-7, with TRBD2 as a possible D gene (6 bases). This CDR3 contains 15 residues. V lost 2 bases to trimming and J lost 3 bases, with 14 bases between them. Germline-derived CDR1 and CDR2 are KGHSH and LQKENI. CDR3 loop: CASSPAGSPNYEQYF. The CDR3 bases are TGTGCCAGCTCACCAGCGGGGAGTCCAAACTACGAGCAGTACTTC.

J is TRBJ2-4 and V is TRBV7-2; TRBD1 agrees at 9 bases. The CDR3 length is 15 residues. The germline V gene has CDR1 SGHTA and CDR2 FQGNSA. V trimming: 4 bases; J trimming: 7 bases; junction bases outside the gene matches: 8. The CDR3 nucleotides read TGTGCCAGCAGCTCAACAGGGGGCGTTGGGAACATTCAGTACTTC. It encodes CASSSTGGVGNIQYF.

The chain joins TRBV7-2 to TRBJ2-7; 7 bases are shared with TRBD2. J lost 3 bases, V lost 5 bases, and 10 bases had no gene match. Germline V gene lookup returns CDR1 SGHTA and CDR2 FQGNSA. The CDR3 has 15 residues. CDR3 DNA: TGTGCCAGCAGCCGGAACCTAGCGGCTGACTACGAGCAGTACTTC. This sequence encodes CASSRNLAADYEQYF.

This clone was picked up a small number of times. The genes are TRBV5-8 and TRBJ2-3, with unresolved D. CDR1 is SGHTS, CDR2 YDEGEE, per germline. This CDR3 region has 10 residues. With 5 bases removed from V and 5 bases from J, the gap between germline ends came to 3 bases. The CDR3 region is CASRRDTQYF. The CDR3 DNA reads TGTGCCAGCAGGCGAGATACGCAGTATTTT.

The chain uses TRBV19 and TRBJ2-7; possibly TRBD2 for D (6 bases). Germline CDR1 is LNHDA and CDR2 is SQIVND (reference sequence). The V end was cut by 0 bases, the J end by 5 bases, with 20 bases between. This CDR3 has 17 amino acids. This chain's CDR3 is CASSIDSGTPLENEQYF. The CDR3 DNA sequence: TGTGCCAGTAGTATAGATTCTGGGACTCCGCTTGAAAACGAGCAGTACTTC.

V usage is TRBV7-2 and J usage is TRBJ1-5; perhaps TRBD1 as D (6 bases). Germline CDR1 SGHTA, CDR2 FQGNSA. This CDR3 has 18 residues. V was trimmed by 1 base and J by 5 bases, leaving 21 bases between them. CDR3 bases: TGTGCCAGCAGCTTAGAGGTTACGGGGTCAGGGGCCTATCAGCCCCAGCATTTT. This codes for CASSLEVTGSGAYQPQHF.

The genes are TRBV7-9 and TRBJ2-2, with 11 bases that match TRBD2. In germline, CDR1 is SEHNR, CDR2 FQNEAQ (reference sequence). This CDR3 comprises 16 residues. The V segment lost 5 bases and the J segment 5 bases; nucleotides outside the gene matches: 7. The CDR3 loop reads CASSQLSGRGTGELFF. The DNA for the CDR3 is TGTGCCAGCAGCCAGCTTAGCGGGAGGGGGACCGGGGAGCTGTTTTTT.

The chain employs TRBV6-1 and TRBJ2-2, with 9 nucleotides matching TRBD2. This CDR3 is built from 18 residues. Germline V gene data show CDR1 as MNHNS and CDR2 as SASEGT. The V gene end was trimmed by 1 base and the J gene end by 3 bases; junction bases not matched to a gene: 9. The CDR3 region has the DNA TGTGCCAGCAGTGAAGATGTGCGTGCGGGGGGGGACACCGGGGAGCTGTTTTTT. The encoded protein is CASSEDVRAGGDTGELFF.

The chain uses TRBV5-1 and TRBJ2-6; the match to TRBD1 covers 9 bases. The CDR3 consists of 17 residues. V dropped 4 bases and J dropped 3; count of bases not matched to a gene: 8. Germline CDR1 reads SGHRS; CDR2 reads YFSETQ. This CDR3 reads CASSQIRQGGGANVLTF. The CDR3 DNA is TGCGCCAGCAGCCAGATCCGACAGGGGGGTGGGGCCAACGTCCTGACTTTC. Together with reference TRBV5-1 and TRBJ2-6, the CDR3 gives the full variable domain: KAGVTQTPRYLIKTRGQQVTLSCSPISGHRSVSWYQQTPGQGLQFLFEYFSETQRNKGNFPGRFSGRQFSNSRSEMNVSTLELGDSALYLCASSQIRQGGGANVLTFGAGSRLTVL.

This clone has only one observation. The V call is TRBV7-8, the J call TRBJ1-6; unclear D gene. Trimming removed 1 base at V and 4 bases at J, with 14 bases between. Germline V gives CDR1 SGHVS, CDR2 FQNEAQ. CDR3 length equals 17 residues. CDR3 nucleotides: TGTGCCAGCAGCTTAGGAGGGCCCCAGAAGTATAATTCACCCCTCCACTTT. Protein sequence: CASSLGGPQKYNSPLHF.

The chain uses TRBV7-2 and TRBJ2-5, with D possibly being TRBD1 (6 bases). There are 16 residues in the CDR3. Germline CDR1 reads SGHTA; CDR2 reads FQGNSA. The V end lost 0 bases, the J end lost 5 bases, and 16 bases lay between the germline ends. CDR3 sequence: CASSLALQGVTETQYF. In DNA, the CDR3 is TGTGCCAGCAGCTTAGCTCTACAGGGTGTCACCGAGACCCAGTACTTC.

The rearrangement uses TRBV5-4 and TRBJ1-2; D gene ambiguous. Trimming took 4 bases from V and 8 from J, leaving 15 bases between them. The CDR3 loop spans 13 amino acids. The germline V gene encodes CDR1 SGHNT and CDR2 YYREEE (reference sequence). CDR3 amino acids: CASSPGEILGYTF. As DNA, the CDR3 is TGTGCCAGCAGCCCGGGAGAGATATTAGGCTACACCTTC. The variable domain in full, completed from reference TRBV5-4 and TRBJ1-2, reads ETGVTQSPTHLIKTRGQQVTLRCSSQSGHNTVSWYQQALGQGPQFIFQYYREEENGRGNFPPRFSGLQFPNYSSELNVNALELDDSALYLCASSPGEILGYTFGSGTRLTVV.

CDR3 loop: CASSDFGRDGTEAFF. Written as DNA, the CDR3 is TGTGCCAGCAGTGATTTTGGCAGGGATGGTACTGAAGCTTTCTTT. The J gene is TRBJ1-1, the V gene TRBV2, with D perhaps matching TRBD1 (5 bases). Germline loops: CDR1 SNHLY, CDR2 FYNNEI. Deletions cut 3 bases from V and 5 bases from J, with 16 bases between. The CDR3 is 15 amino acids.

The chain links TRBV5-1 to TRBJ2-7; TRBD1 matches 8 bases. Per the germline V gene, CDR1 is SGHRS and CDR2 is YFSETQ. CDR3 length: 14 amino acids. V was pared by 1 base and J by 2 bases, with 2 bases of the junction left unmatched. The CDR3 bases are TGCGCCAGCAGCTTGCGGGACAGGACCTACGAGCAGTACTTC. Encoded protein: CASSLRDRTYEQYF. Supplemented by reference TRBV5-1 and TRBJ2-7, the full variable domain reads KAGVTQTPRYLIKTRGQQVTLSCSPISGHRSVSWYQQTPGQGLQFLFEYFSETQRNKGNFPGRFSGRQFSNSRSEMNVSTLELGDSALYLCASSLRDRTYEQYFGPGTRLTVT.

V is TRBV30 and J is TRBJ2-1; 12 nucleotides align to TRBD2. The CDR3 loop spans 16 amino acids. The ends lost 1 base at V and 4 bases at J; junction bases unmatched: 5. Germline V gene lookup returns CDR1 GTSNPN and CDR2 SVGIG (reference sequence). CDR3 protein: CAWSGTSGVSYNEQFF. CDR3 coding DNA: TGTGCCTGGAGTGGGACTAGCGGGGTATCTTACAATGAGCAGTTCTTC.

The sample holds one count of this clone. Other DNA sequences in the same sample also yield this CDR3. The chain joins TRBV5-1 to TRBJ1-4; D is unresolved. V was shortened by 2 bases and J by 5 bases, with 10 bases between the two germline ends. The CDR3 covers 14 residues. CDR1 and CDR2 from the germline V gene are SGHRS and YFSETQ. The CDR3 protein is CASSLREENEKLFF. The CDR3 DNA follows: TGCGCCAGCAGCTTACGGGAGGAAAATGAAAAACTGTTTTTT. Variable domain in full (rest from reference TRBV5-1 and TRBJ1-4): KAGVTQTPRYLIKTRGQQVTLSCSPISGHRSVSWYQQTPGQGLQFLFEYFSETQRNKGNFPGRFSGRQFSNSRSEMNVSTLELGDSALYLCASSLREENEKLFFGSGTQLSVL.

The chain employs TRBV2 and TRBJ2-7; TRBD1 aligns across 9 bases. Germline CDR1 and CDR2: SNHLY and FYNNEI. The CDR3 is 15 residues long. The V segment lost 4 bases and the J segment 3 bases; nucleotides outside the gene matches: 7. In DNA, the CDR3 is TGTGCCAGCAGTGTTTATGAGGACAGGGGCTACGAGCAGTACTTC. The encoded protein is CASSVYEDRGYEQYF.

The V call is TRBV6-6, the J call TRBJ2-7; a possible D gene is TRBD1 (5 bases). The CDR3 spans 16 residues. V was cut by 0 bases and J by 2 bases, with 14 bases left in between. Germline V lookup: CDR1 MNHNY, CDR2 SVGAGI (reference sequence). The CDR3 reads CASSYSFQGSTYEQYF. In nucleotides, the CDR3 is TGTGCCAGCAGTTACTCGTTTCAGGGTTCCACCTACGAGCAGTACTTC.

Here the CDR3 reads CASSQGSGGDYEQYF. The CDR3, as DNA: TGTGCCAGCAGCCAGGGTAGCGGGGGGGACTACGAGCAGTACTTC. The chain recombines TRBV4-2 with TRBJ2-7, with TRBD2 matching 11 bases. This CDR3 comprises 15 residues. V dropped 3 bases and J dropped 3; count of bases not matched to a gene: 4. Germline-derived CDR1 and CDR2 are LGHNA and YNFKEQ.

The gene calls are TRBV7-9 and TRBJ2-2; D gene ambiguous. With 1 base removed from V and 6 bases from J, the gap between germline ends came to 9 bases. This CDR3 spans 14 amino acids. Germline V gene data show CDR1 as SEHNR and CDR2 as FQNEAQ (reference sequence). The CDR3 loop reads CASSLDQAAGELFF. The CDR3 nucleotides read TGTGCCAGCAGCTTAGATCAGGCAGCCGGGGAGCTGTTTTTT.

The chain carries TRBV5-6 and TRBJ1-5; the match to TRBD1 covers 10 bases. Germline lookup yields CDR1 SGHDT and CDR2 YYEEEE. V was pared by 2 bases and J by 1 base, with 12 bases of the junction left unmatched. This CDR3 has 19 amino acids. CDR3 nucleotides: TGTGCCAGCAGCTTTTTTGGGACAGGGGAACATCCCAGCAATCAGCCCCAGCATTTT. Translation: CASSFFGTGEHPSNQPQHF.

The J gene is TRBJ2-1, the V gene TRBV11-1; the match to TRBD1 covers 10 bases. The trim removed 5 bases at V and 1 base at J, leaving 5 bases unmatched. The CDR3 covers 16 residues. CDR1 and CDR2 (germline): SGHAT, FQDESV (reference sequence). CDR3 sequence: CASSRPGQGSYNEQFF. The CDR3 DNA sequence: TGTGCCAGCAGCCGGCCGGGACAGGGGTCCTACAATGAGCAGTTCTTC. The whole variable domain, filled in from reference TRBV11-1 and TRBJ2-1, reads EAEVAQSPRYKITEKSQAVAFWCDPISGHATLYWYRQILGQGPELLVQFQDESVVDDSQLPKDRFSAERLKGVDSTLKIQPAELGDSAMYLCASSRPGQGSYNEQFFGPGTRLTVL.

The chain is built from TRBV5-1 and TRBJ2-1, with 10 bases fitting TRBD1. V was clipped by 0 bases and J by 6 bases; unmatched bases: 3. From germline, CDR1 is SGHRS and CDR2 YFSETQ. CDR3 length equals 15 residues. Written as DNA, the CDR3 is TGCGCCAGCAGCTTGGTAGGACAGGGGGGCAATGAGCAGTTCTTC. Translation: CASSLVGQGGNEQFF.